This entry lists 17 T cell receptor beta chains sequenced from one sample in a study of blood T cell repertoires in COVID-19. Generated by immunoSEQ multiplex PCR, the TCRdb table keeps only in-frame clones and is missing some. Of fewer than 45,000 clones in the sample, over 80% are singletons; the top ten hold 4.5% to 5.5%. Sequencing used peripheral blood. The receptors were gathered from a man aged 45 to 65 with active COVID-19.

The J gene is TRBJ2-3, the V gene TRBV18; 8 bases fit TRBD1. Germline V gene data show CDR1 as KGHSH and CDR2 as LQKENI. Unmatched junction bases numbered 4, after V lost 3 bases and J lost 2 bases. CDR3 length: 15 amino acids. The chain's CDR3 is CASSPRTGTTDTQYF. As DNA, the CDR3 is TGTGCCAGCTCACCGAGGACAGGGACCACAGATACGCAGTATTTT.

V and J are TRBV9 and TRBJ2-1; 8 nucleotides agree with TRBD2. The CDR3 consists of 14 residues. The V gene's germline CDR1 is SGDLS and CDR2 YYNGEE. V gave up 3 bases and J gave up 5 bases; unmatched junction bases: 4. CDR3 region: CASSAGGPHNEQFF. CDR3 sequence (DNA): TGTGCCAGCAGCGCGGGGGGGCCCCACAATGAGCAGTTCTTC. The full variable domain, its missing parts supplied by reference TRBV9 and TRBJ2-1, is DSGVTQTPKHLITATGQRVTLRCSPRSGDLSVYWYQQSLDQGLQFLIQYYNGEERAKGNILERFSAQQFPDLHSELNLSSLELGDSALYFCASSAGGPHNEQFFGPGTRLTVL.

The chain is built from TRBV6-5 and TRBJ1-2; maybe TRBD1 (6 bases). Trimming took off 6 bases at V and 4 bases at J, with 18 bases between the two ends. The CDR3 has 15 amino acids. The germline V gene has CDR1 MNHEY and CDR2 SVGAGI. CDR3 DNA sequence: TGTGCCAGCAGCTCCCGCGGGGGCAGGGGCTATGGCTACACCTTC. Protein sequence: CASSSRGGRGYGYTF.

This rearrangement joins TRBV9 to TRBJ1-5, with 10 positions matching TRBD1. Unmatched junction bases numbered 6, after V lost 2 bases and J lost 7 bases. This CDR3 is built from 15 residues. CDR1 is SGDLS, CDR2 YYNGEE, per germline. Here the CDR3 DNA reads TGTGCCAGCAGCGTCCCGGGACAGGGGTGGCAGCCCCAGCATTTT. Translated, it gives CASSVPGQGWQPQHF.

The chain joins TRBV11-2 to TRBJ2-1; TRBD1 is a possible D gene (5 bases). Germline V lookup: CDR1 SGHAT, CDR2 FQNNGV. V gave up 3 bases and J gave up 12 bases, with 18 bases separating them. The CDR3 is 14 amino acids. DNA of the CDR3: TGTGCCAGCAGCTTGCTAGGGGATCTTCAGGGGCAGTTCTTC. It is translated as CASSLLGDLQGQFF.

The chain recombines TRBV7-6 with TRBJ2-1, with 7 nucleotides matching TRBD1. J gave up 9 bases and V 5 bases, and 13 bases lay outside the gene matches. The CDR3 has 15 amino acids. Germline-derived CDR1 and CDR2 are SGHVS and FNYEAQ. Here the CDR3 DNA reads TGTGCCAGCAGCCCCGGGACAGCTAATCGAGGTGAGCAGTTCTTC. The encoded protein is CASSPGTANRGEQFF.

The genes are TRBV18 and TRBJ2-5; the D gene is possibly TRBD1 (6 bases). The germline V gene encodes CDR1 KGHSH and CDR2 LQKENI. Trimming left V 3 bases short and J 2 bases short, with 10 bases between. The CDR3 runs to 14 residues. Here the CDR3 DNA reads TGTGCCAGCTCACCTACGGACAGACAAGAGACCCAGTACTTC. Protein: CASSPTDRQETQYF. Full variable domain (remainder filled in from reference TRBV18 and TRBJ2-5): NAGVMQNPRHLVRRRGQEARLRCSPMKGHSHVYWYRQLPEEGLKFMVYLQKENIIDESGMPKERFSAEFPKEGPSILRIQQVVRGDSAAYFCASSPTDRQETQYFGPGTRLLVL.

The chain employs TRBV19 and TRBJ1-4, with no clear D. Germline V lookup: CDR1 LNHDA, CDR2 SQIVND (reference sequence). The CDR3 spans 15 residues. Trimming removed 3 bases from V and 13 bases from J, with 21 bases in between. The CDR3 here is CASSMSGLQVNGLFF. DNA of the CDR3: TGTGCCAGTAGTATGAGCGGCCTGCAGGTAAACGGACTGTTTTTT. Looking up the rest from reference TRBV19 and TRBJ1-4 gives the full variable domain: DGGITQSPKYLFRKEGQNVTLSCEQNLNHDAMYWYRQDPGQGLRLIYYSQIVNDFQKGDIAEGYSVSREKKESFPLTVTSAQKNPTAFYLCASSMSGLQVNGLFFGSGTQLSVL.

The chain links TRBV5-1 to TRBJ1-1, with a weak D call TRBD1 (5 bases). CDR3 length equals 13 residues. The ends were cut back, 1 base at V and 8 bases at J, with 12 bases in the middle. Looked up from germline, CDR1 is SGHRS and CDR2 is YFSETQ. The CDR3 reads CASSLPRGGEAFF. CDR3 in DNA: TGCGCCAGCAGCTTGCCACGGGGGGGAGAAGCTTTCTTT. The whole variable domain, remainder taken from reference TRBV5-1 and TRBJ1-1, is KAGVTQTPRYLIKTRGQQVTLSCSPISGHRSVSWYQQTPGQGLQFLFEYFSETQRNKGNFPGRFSGRQFSNSRSEMNVSTLELGDSALYLCASSLPRGGEAFFGQGTRLTVV.

The V and J genes are TRBV11-2 and TRBJ2-1; D might be TRBD2 (5 bases). Germline V gives CDR1 SGHAT, CDR2 FQNNGV. The CDR3 runs 16 residues. V lost 5 bases and J lost 0, with 14 bases in between. Here the CDR3 reads CASSPLPGSSYNEQFF. In nucleotides, the CDR3 is TGTGCCAGCAGCCCACTTCCGGGGTCCTCCTACAATGAGCAGTTCTTC.

The V call is TRBV6-6, the J call TRBJ2-5, with 7 bases that match TRBD1. The CDR3 extends over 14 amino acids. Germline V gene sequence: CDR1 MNHNY, CDR2 SVGAGI (reference sequence). Losses at the gene ends were 3 bases for V and 3 bases for J; bases not matched to a gene: 4. This CDR3 is CASSYIGQEETQYF. The CDR3 DNA reads TGTGCCAGCAGTTATATAGGACAGGAAGAGACCCAGTACTTC.

The CDR3 region is CASSRGRGYTF. The CDR3 region has the DNA TGTGCCAGCAGTCGCGGTCGTGGCTACACCTTC. The chain employs TRBV12-3 or TRBV12-4 and TRBJ1-2; D unclear. V gave up 5 bases and J gave up 7 bases, with 8 bases separating them. CDR3 size: 11 residues.

The rearrangement joins TRBV5-4 to TRBJ2-4, with D possibly being TRBD1 (6 bases). Germline V gene data show CDR1 as SGHNT and CDR2 as YYREEE (reference sequence). Trimming took off 2 bases at V and 1 base at J, with 10 bases between the two ends. The CDR3 has 15 residues. For the CDR3, the DNA is TGTGCCAGCAGCTTTTCAGGGGCGGCCAAAAACATTCAGTACTTC. Amino acid sequence: CASSFSGAAKNIQYF.

The CDR3 protein is CASSLGGTVYEQYF. The CDR3 DNA reads TGTGCCAGCAGCTTAGGAGGGACAGTGTACGAGCAGTACTTC. This sequence joins TRBV7-8 and TRBJ2-7; 7 bases line up with TRBD1. V was pared by 1 base and J by 4 bases, with 4 bases of the junction left unmatched. The CDR3 runs 14 residues. CDR1 SGHVS and CDR2 FQNEAQ come from the germline V gene. Full variable domain (outside the CDR3, taken from reference TRBV7-8 and TRBJ2-7): GAGVSQSPRYKVAKRGQDVALRCDPISGHVSLFWYQQALGQGPEFLTYFQNEAQLDKSGLPSDRFFAERPEGSVSTLKIQRTQQEDSAVYLCASSLGGTVYEQYFGPGTRLTVT.

The CDR3 loop reads CASSEAASGGGEQFF. CDR3 in DNA: TGTGCCAGCAGTGAAGCCGCCAGCGGGGGAGGCGAGCAGTTCTTC. This chain uses TRBV2 with TRBJ2-1, with 8 positions matching TRBD2. V shed 0 bases and J 10 bases; nucleotides not matched to a gene: 8. Per the germline V gene, CDR1 is SNHLY and CDR2 is FYNNEI. The CDR3 is 15 amino acids.

Only one count was recorded for this clone. The chain joins TRBV7-9 to TRBJ1-2; TRBD1 is a possible D gene (6 bases). The CDR3 is made up of 16 amino acids. In germline, CDR1 is SEHNR, CDR2 FQNEAQ (reference sequence). Trimming left V 8 bases short and J 5 bases short, with 24 bases between. The CDR3 DNA reads TGTGCCAGCGGACAAAAGGGACACCGGAAGGGATATGGCTACACCTTC. Translated: CASGQKGHRKGYGYTF.

This chain uses TRBV9 with TRBJ1-1, with 7 bases matching TRBD1. The CDR3 spans 13 residues. In germline, CDR1 is SGDLS, CDR2 YYNGEE. The junction had 2 bases not matched to a gene; V was cut back by 2 bases and J by 4 bases. The CDR3 protein is CASSVGTATEAFF. The CDR3 DNA reads as TGTGCCAGCAGCGTCGGGACAGCCACTGAAGCTTTCTTT.